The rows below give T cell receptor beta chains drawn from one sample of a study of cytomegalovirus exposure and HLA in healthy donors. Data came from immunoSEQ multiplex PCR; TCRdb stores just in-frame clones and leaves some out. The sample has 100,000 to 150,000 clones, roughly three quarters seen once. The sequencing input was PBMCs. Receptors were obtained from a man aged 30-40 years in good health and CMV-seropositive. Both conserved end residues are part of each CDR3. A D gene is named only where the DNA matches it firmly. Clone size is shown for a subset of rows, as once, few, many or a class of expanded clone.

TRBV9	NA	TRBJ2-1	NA	CASSVGGSGGNEQFF	TGTGCCAGCAGCGTAGGAGGTAGCGGAGGGAATGAGCAGTTCTTC
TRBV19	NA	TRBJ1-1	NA	CASSIERGYTEAFF	TGTGCCAGTAGTATTGAGCGGGGATACACTGAAGCTTTCTTT
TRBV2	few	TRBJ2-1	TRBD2	CASSRDYADEQFF	TGTGCCAGCAGCCGGGACTACGCGGATGAGCAGTTCTTC
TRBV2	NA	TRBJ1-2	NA	CASSEQFRYGYTF	TGTGCCAGCAGTGAACAGTTTCGCTATGGCTACACCTTC
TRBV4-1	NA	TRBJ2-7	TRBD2	CASSQEPPLGLAGALSYEQYF	TGCGCCAGCAGCCAAGAACCCCCCTTGGGACTAGCGGGAGCCCTCTCCTACGAGCAGTACTTC
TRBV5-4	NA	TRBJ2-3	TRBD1	CASRAGGRSSVEDTQYF	TGTGCCAGCAGAGCAGGGGGCCGCTCTTCGGTGGAAGATACGCAGTATTTT
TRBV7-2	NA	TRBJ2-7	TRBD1	CASNPSGTGFHEQYF	TGTGCCAGCAACCCTTCTGGGACAGGGTTCCACGAGCAGTACTTC
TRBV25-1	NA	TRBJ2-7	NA	CASSDVTRGNEQYF	TGTGCCAGCAGTGATGTTACCCGGGGGAACGAGCAGTACTTC
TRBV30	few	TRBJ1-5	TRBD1	CAWSLGTGGSYSNQPQHF	TGTGCCTGGAGCTTAGGGACAGGGGGCTCATATAGCAATCAGCCCCAGCATTTT
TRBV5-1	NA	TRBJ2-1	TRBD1	CASRLDRDNEQFF	TGCGCCAGCAGACTCGACAGGGACAATGAGCAGTTCTTC